Shown below are 15 T cell receptor beta chains from a single sample sequenced in a study of CD8 T cells in Susac syndrome (dated by TCRdb to the late 2010s). The library relied on the immunoSEQ multiplex PCR assay. RNA was extracted with the RNeasy kit and about 0.5 to 1 ug was reverse transcribed using random hexamers. The public reads were quality trimmed at Q25 with fastp and then assembled into clones with MiXCR by TCRdb, keeping productive beta chains. Rows with one shared CDR3 protein collapse into an entry with the most common genes and DNA. The sample table holds roughly 190,000 distinct CDR3 sequences, of which roughly 92% were seen once. The top ten hold 0.1% of the sample. The specimen was CD4+ T cells from PBMCs. The receptor set was obtained from a human donor in good health.

V gene TRBV6-2 or TRBV6-3 combines with J gene TRBJ2-7, with a weak D call TRBD1 (6 bases). This CDR3 comprises 14 residues. Germline CDR1 and CDR2: MNHEY and SVGEGT. V dropped 4 bases and J dropped 5 bases, with 15 bases sitting between them. The CDR3: CASSSLGALDEQYV. CDR3 nucleotides: TGTGCCAGCAGTTCTTTGGGGGCGCTTGACGAGCAGTACGTC.

The V gene is TRBV3-1, the J gene TRBJ2-2; the D is unclear. The CDR3 loop spans 15 amino acids. V shed 3 bases and J shed 1 base, with 9 bases lying between them. The V gene's germline CDR1 is LGHDT and CDR2 YNNKEL (reference sequence). CDR3 protein: CASSQPLRNTGELFF. The CDR3 bases are TGTGCCAGCAGCCAGCCCTTACGGAACACCGGGGAGCTGTTTTTT.

The chain recombines TRBV20-1 with TRBJ2-3; D perhaps matches TRBD1 (6 bases). In germline, CDR1 is DFQATT, CDR2 SNEGSKA (reference sequence). The V and J ends lost 1 base and 1 base respectively, with 15 bases between them. The CDR3 runs 16 residues. The CDR3 loop reads CSARAQTGRGTDTQYF. CDR3 nucleotide sequence: TGCAGTGCTAGAGCGCAGACAGGTCGGGGCACAGATACGCAGTATTTT.

This chain joins TRBV5-1 and TRBJ2-3, with 14 bases that match TRBD2. Germline-derived CDR1 and CDR2 are SGHRS and YFSETQ. The CDR3 runs to 16 residues. With 4 bases clipped from V and 8 bases from J, the junction kept 9 bases outside the gene matches. The CDR3 spells CASSPRTSGGQGTQYF. The CDR3 DNA sequence: TGCGCCAGCAGCCCCCGGACTAGCGGGGGGCAGGGTACGCAGTATTTT.

J is TRBJ2-1 and V is TRBV30; D remains unclear. CDR1 is GTSNPN and CDR2 is SVGIG in the germline V gene (reference sequence). Trimming removed 0 bases from V and 2 bases from J, with 14 bases in between. The CDR3 runs to 16 residues. The DNA of the CDR3 is TGTGCCTGGAGTGTACGTGGCCGACTCACCTACAATGAGCAGTTCTTC. Translation gives CAWSVRGRLTYNEQFF.

The chain uses TRBV9 and TRBJ2-1; D not resolved. CDR1 SGDLS and CDR2 YYNGEE come from the germline V gene. This CDR3 is 15 amino acids long. The V gene lost 3 bases and the J gene lost 4 bases, with 14 bases spanning the gap. The CDR3 DNA sequence: TGTGCCAGCAGCGGAGACTGGGGAATTTACAATGAGCAGTTCTTC. Protein product: CASSGDWGIYNEQFF.

The chain carries TRBV6-2 or TRBV6-3 and TRBJ2-1; 9 bases fit TRBD2. The CDR3 totals 17 residues. V lost 10 bases and J lost 10; bases outside the gene matches: 23. Germline CDR1 reads MNHEY; CDR2 reads SVGEGT. The CDR3 spells CATQRPLSGGLAGEQFF. The CDR3, as DNA: TGTGCCACCCAGAGACCGCTGAGCGGGGGGCTCGCGGGGGAGCAGTTCTTC.

The chain recombines TRBV18 with TRBJ2-3; weak D call: TRBD2 (5 bases). The V gene's germline CDR1 is KGHSH and CDR2 LQKENI. The CDR3 loop spans 17 amino acids. Trimming stripped 2 bases from V and 0 bases from J, with 15 bases between. The chain's CDR3 is CASSPTRTVLSTDTQYF. CDR3 DNA: TGTGCCAGCTCACCAACCCGGACTGTTCTTAGCACAGATACGCAGTATTTT.

The V call is TRBV24-1, the J call TRBJ2-2; D is possibly TRBD2 (5 bases). The CDR3 totals 15 residues. V was cut by 5 bases and J by 1 base, with 10 bases left in between. In germline, CDR1 is KGHDR, CDR2 SFDVKD. CDR3 protein: CATSAQSGNTGELFF. The CDR3 bases are TGTGCCACCAGTGCCCAGAGCGGGAACACCGGGGAGCTGTTTTTT.

This clonotype was picked up a small number of times. This chain connects TRBV30 to TRBJ2-1, with 9 bases lining up with TRBD1. This CDR3 is 13 amino acids long. Germline values: CDR1 GTSNPN, CDR2 SVGIG (reference sequence). V dropped 6 bases and J dropped 2; count of bases not matched to a gene: 2. The CDR3 DNA reads TGTGCCTGCAGGGACAGGGCCTACAATGAGCAGTTCTTC. Translating it yields CACRDRAYNEQFF.

The rearrangement uses TRBV11-2 and TRBJ2-3; D might be TRBD1 or TRBD2, each matching 5 bases. V lost 5 bases and J 8 bases, leaving 17 bases between the germline ends. Per germline, CDR1 SGHAT and CDR2 FQNNGV. CDR3 size: 14 residues. CDR3 DNA: TGTGCCAGCAGCCAAGGGACCCCCGTGGGTACGCAGTATTTT. This gives the protein CASSQGTPVGTQYF.

The chain combines TRBV5-1 with TRBJ2-7; 7 nucleotides agree with TRBD2. Trimming removed 2 bases from V and 5 bases from J; junction bases left unmatched: 7. CDR1 is SGHRS and CDR2 is YFSETQ in the germline V gene. The CDR3 extends over 14 amino acids. Written as DNA, the CDR3 is TGCGCCAGCAGCTTAGCGGGGAGCGTCCACGAGCAGTACTTC. It is translated as CASSLAGSVHEQYF.

The rearrangement uses TRBV10-3 and TRBJ2-1; 7 bases are a match to TRBD2. V trimming: 5 bases; J trimming: 2 bases; junction bases outside the gene matches: 9. Germline V gene sequence: CDR1 ENHRY, CDR2 SYGVKD. There are 16 residues in the CDR3. CDR3 sequence reads: CAISSLGGEAYNEQFF. CDR3 in DNA: TGTGCCATCAGTTCCCTTGGGGGGGAGGCCTACAATGAGCAGTTCTTC.

V is TRBV7-8 and J is TRBJ2-6, with D unclear. This CDR3 spans 16 amino acids. V lost 1 base and J lost 2, with 9 bases in between. The germline CDR1 and CDR2 sequences are SGHVS and FQNEAQ. DNA for the CDR3: TGTGCCAGCAGCTTAGTTTTGGCAGCTGGGGCCAACGTCCTGACTTTC. Translated, it gives CASSLVLAAGANVLTF.

This chain joins TRBV5-4 and TRBJ2-6, with 12 bases aligning to TRBD2. Unmatched junction bases numbered 7, after V lost 7 bases and J lost 2 bases. CDR1 and CDR2 (germline): SGHNT, YYREEE (reference sequence). CDR3 length equals 17 residues. CDR3 loop: CASGSGLAGPGANVLTF. The CDR3 DNA sequence: TGTGCCAGCGGATCCGGACTAGCGGGGCCTGGGGCCAACGTCCTGACTTTC. Filled out from reference TRBV5-4 and TRBJ2-6, the complete variable domain reads ETGVTQSPTHLIKTRGQQVTLRCSSQSGHNTVSWYQQALGQGPQFIFQYYREEENGRGNFPPRFSGLQFPNYSSELNVNALELDDSALYLCASGSGLAGPGANVLTFGAGSRLTVL.